A single sample gave rise to the 32 T cell receptor beta chains below, sequenced in a study of shared clonotypes between healthy human individuals. TCRdb's copy holds only in-frame clones and misses some; the assay was immunoSEQ multiplex PCR. The table shows 2 million to 2.5 million clones, with more than 90% occurring only once. Sequenced: naive CD4+ T cells sorted from blood. Subset here: CD45RA+ positively selected. The receptors come from a man between 18 and 29 years old in good health.

Note on this clone: Other DNA sequences from this sample encode an identical CDR3 as well. V gene TRBV7-6 combines with J gene TRBJ1-1, with no clear D. The V and J ends lost 2 bases and 0 bases respectively, with 4 bases between them. Germline assignment: CDR1 SGHVS and CDR2 FNYEAQ. CDR3 size: 13 residues. CDR3 in amino acids: CASSLRLNTEAFF. The CDR3 DNA reads TGTGCCAGCAGCTTAAGGTTGAACACTGAAGCTTTCTTT. The whole variable domain, filled in from reference TRBV7-6 and TRBJ1-1, reads GAGVSQSPRYKVTKRGQDVALRCDPISGHVSLYWYRQALGQGPEFLTYFNYEAQQDKSGLPNDRFSAERPEGSISTLTIQRTEQRDSAMYRCASSLRLNTEAFFGQGTRLTVV.

V gene TRBV5-4 combines with J gene TRBJ2-3; tentatively, D is TRBD1 (5 bases). The length of the CDR3 is 15 residues. V lost 0 bases and J lost 4, with 12 bases in between. Per the germline V gene, CDR1 is SGHNT and CDR2 is YYREEE (reference sequence). This CDR3 is CASSLGGLRADTQYF. CDR3 DNA: TGTGCCAGCAGCTTGGGCGGTCTCAGGGCAGATACGCAGTATTTT.

This clone has just one count. The CDR3 DNA sequence: TGTGCCAGCAGTTACGTGGGAGAAAATCAGCCCCAGCATTTT. As protein: CASSYVGENQPQHF. J is TRBJ1-5 and V is TRBV6-6; no clear D gene. V was trimmed by 2 bases and J by 4 bases, leaving 9 bases between them. This CDR3 spans 14 amino acids. Germline lookup yields CDR1 MNHNY and CDR2 SVGAGI (reference sequence).

This chain links TRBV7-2 with TRBJ1-5; D is unresolved. CDR3 size: 14 residues. Trimming shortened V by 5 bases and J by 1 base, and 9 bases separated the two germline ends. CDR1 is SGHTA and CDR2 is FQGNSA in the germline V gene. CDR3 nucleotides: TGTGCCAGCAGCGCCCGGATGAGCAATCAGCCCCAGCATTTT. Translated: CASSARMSNQPQHF. Filled out from reference TRBV7-2 and TRBJ1-5, the complete variable domain reads GAGVSQSPSNKVTEKGKDVELRCDPISGHTALYWYRQSLGQGLEFLIYFQGNSAPDKSGLPSDRFSAERTGGSVSTLTIQRTQQEDSAVYLCASSARMSNQPQHFGDGTRLSIL.

This chain links TRBV29-1 with TRBJ2-7; D uncertain. Per germline, CDR1 SQVTM and CDR2 ANQGSEA. CDR3 length equals 12 residues. The ends were cut back, 2 bases at V and 6 bases at J, with 11 bases in the middle. The CDR3 reads CSVETPPGEQYF. The CDR3, as DNA: TGCAGCGTTGAAACCCCCCCTGGCGAGCAGTACTTC.

In the case of this clone: This sample also contains other DNA sequences that code for the same CDR3. This rearrangement joins TRBV2 to TRBJ1-2; a possible D gene is TRBD1 (6 bases). The CDR3 is 14 residues long. Germline loops: CDR1 SNHLY, CDR2 FYNNEI. Trimming took 5 bases from V and 2 from J, leaving 12 bases between them. CDR3 amino acids: CASSPGGANYGYTF. In DNA, the CDR3 is TGTGCCAGCAGTCCCGGGGGCGCGAACTATGGCTACACCTTC.

The chain links TRBV27 to TRBJ1-2; 7 positions agree with TRBD1. This CDR3 spans 15 amino acids. Germline CDR1 is MNHEY and CDR2 is SMNVEV (reference sequence). The J segment lost 1 base and the V segment lost 3 bases, leaving 5 bases of the junction unmatched. The chain's CDR3 is CASSLGQGDNYGYTF. The CDR3, as DNA: TGTGCCAGCAGTTTGGGGCAGGGGGATAACTATGGCTACACCTTC.

CDR3 nucleotides: TGTGCCAGCAGTCGACCGGGACTAGCGGGGGGCGAAGAAGCGCAGTATTTT. Amino acids: CASSRPGLAGGEEAQYF. This sequence joins TRBV2 and TRBJ2-3; 15 bases are shared with TRBD2. Germline loops: CDR1 SNHLY, CDR2 FYNNEI. This CDR3 is 17 amino acids long. Germline trimming cut 5 bases from V and 10 bases from J; bases unmatched to any gene: 13.

This clone was recorded once. The rearrangement links TRBV2 to TRBJ2-7; D may match TRBD1 or TRBD2 (5 bases each). CDR3 length: 13 residues. V shed 6 bases and J shed 5 bases, with 14 bases lying between them. Germline CDR1 SNHLY, CDR2 FYNNEI. CDR3: CASSGDGRDEQYF. The DNA for the CDR3 is TGTGCCAGCAGCGGGGACGGGCGGGACGAGCAGTACTTC.

As concerns this clone: At the DNA level, this CDR3 is encoded by other sequences in the same sample as well. The chain employs TRBV5-4 and TRBJ2-7; 7 bases agree with TRBD1. This CDR3 spans 13 amino acids. Germline V lookup: CDR1 SGHNT, CDR2 YYREEE (reference sequence). V lost 4 bases and J lost 2; bases outside the gene matches: 3. The CDR3 loop reads CASSRTGTYEQYF. CDR3 in DNA: TGTGCCAGCAGCCGGACAGGCACCTACGAGCAGTACTTC.

The CDR3, as DNA: TGCGCCAGCAGTGAGTTACCGGGCCCGGACGGTGAGCAGTTCTTC. Amino acid sequence: CASSELPGPDGEQFF. The V call is TRBV10-1, the J call TRBJ2-1; D is ambiguous. CDR3 size: 15 residues. Trimming took off 1 base at V and 9 bases at J, with 16 bases between the two ends. Germline CDR1 and CDR2: WNHNN and SYGVQD (reference sequence).

With respect to this clone: The same CDR3 can be traced to other DNA sequences in this sample. This rearrangement joins TRBV7-2 to TRBJ1-4, with D uncertain. CDR3 length: 14 residues. CDR1 is SGHTA and CDR2 is FQGNSA in the germline V gene. The V gene lost 4 bases and the J gene lost 0 bases, with 6 bases spanning the gap. CDR3 coding DNA: TGTGCCAGCAGCTCCAGAGCAACTAATGAAAAACTGTTTTTT. The encoded protein is CASSSRATNEKLFF.

The gene calls are TRBV6-6 and TRBJ2-7; D ambiguous. The CDR3 totals 14 residues. V lost 6 bases and J lost 1, with 13 bases in between. CDR1 MNHNY and CDR2 SVGAGI come from the germline V gene (reference sequence). CDR3 sequence (DNA): TGTGCCAGCAGCCAAAAGGACGGATCCTACGAGCAGTACTTC. Residues: CASSQKDGSYEQYF.

The chain has TRBV7-6 and TRBJ2-3; D is ambiguous. CDR3 length equals 11 residues. Germline CDR1 SGHVS, CDR2 FNYEAQ. V lost 6 bases and J 2 bases, leaving 3 bases between the germline ends. As DNA, the CDR3 is TGTGCCAGCAGTAACACAGATACGCAGTATTTT. It codes for CASSNTDTQYF.

The rearrangement links TRBV9 to TRBJ1-3; D is undetermined. This CDR3 is 14 amino acids long. The V gene's germline CDR1 is SGDLS and CDR2 YYNGEE. V was trimmed by 0 bases and J by 4 bases, leaving 8 bases between them. The CDR3 protein is CASSVDWAGNTIYF. The CDR3 coding sequence is TGTGCCAGCAGCGTAGACTGGGCGGGAAACACCATATATTTT.

This chain joins TRBV5-1 and TRBJ2-1, with 7 positions matching TRBD2. Germline V gene data show CDR1 as SGHRS and CDR2 as YFSETQ. Germline trimming cut 2 bases from V and 7 bases from J; bases unmatched to any gene: 18. The CDR3 is 18 residues long. The CDR3 DNA follows: TGCGCCAGCAGCTTACAGAAGGCGGGAGCCGCGTCCCTTAATGAGCAGTTCTTC. Its protein is CASSLQKAGAASLNEQFF.

The chain employs TRBV28 and TRBJ1-2; the D gene is possibly TRBD1 (6 bases). CDR3 size: 16 residues. CDR1 and CDR2 (germline): MDHEN, SYDVKM. V lost 4 bases to trimming and J lost 0 bases, with 15 bases between them. CDR3 bases: TGTGCCAGCAGTTCACCCCGGGACAAACCTAACTATGGCTACACCTTC. This codes for CASSSPRDKPNYGYTF.

The chain combines TRBV5-1 with TRBJ1-5; 9 bases are a match to TRBD1. This CDR3 has 15 amino acids. The V gene end was trimmed by 2 bases and the J gene end by 3 bases; junction bases not matched to a gene: 3. Germline V gene lookup returns CDR1 SGHRS and CDR2 YFSETQ. The CDR3 DNA is TGCGCCAGCAGCTTAACAGGGGGCAACAATCAGCCCCAGCATTTT. This gives the protein CASSLTGGNNQPQHF.

This rearrangement joins TRBV19 to TRBJ1-2; no clear D. The V end was cut by 8 bases, the J end by 1 base, with 14 bases between. Per germline, CDR1 LNHDA and CDR2 SQIVND (reference sequence). The CDR3 is 14 residues long. Here the CDR3 DNA reads TGTGCCAGTCTCGGACCTACCGATAACTATGGCTACACCTTC. Its translation: CASLGPTDNYGYTF.

With respect to this clone: Different DNA sequences within this sample yield the same CDR3. The chain uses TRBV19 and TRBJ2-5, with 8 bases that match TRBD1. V lost 2 bases to trimming and J lost 5 bases; unmatched junction nucleotides: 7. This CDR3 has 15 residues. CDR1 is LNHDA, CDR2 SQIVND, per germline (reference sequence). As DNA, the CDR3 is TGTGCCAGTAGTATATCGTCAGGGGGCGGGGAGACCCAGTACTTC. Protein product: CASSISSGGGETQYF.

The rearrangement links TRBV28 to TRBJ1-2; 7 nucleotides match TRBD1. J gave up 4 bases and V 7 bases, and 9 bases lay outside the gene matches. This CDR3 is built from 14 residues. CDR1 MDHEN and CDR2 SYDVKM come from the germline V gene. CDR3 amino acids: CASMGDRVAYGYTF. CDR3 nucleotide sequence: TGTGCCAGCATGGGAGACAGGGTTGCCTATGGCTACACCTTC.

The chain couples TRBV27 to TRBJ2-7; perhaps TRBD1 as D (6 bases). V was pared by 5 bases and J by 7 bases, with 15 bases between. This CDR3 comprises 13 residues. Germline V gene lookup returns CDR1 MNHEY and CDR2 SMNVEV (reference sequence). CDR3 DNA: TGTGCCAGCAGTCCGTACAGGGTTGGGGAGCAGTACTTC. Residues: CASSPYRVGEQYF.

The chain combines TRBV7-2 with TRBJ2-5; no firm D call. The V and J ends lost 8 bases and 5 bases respectively, with 12 bases between them. The CDR3 contains 12 residues. Germline V gives CDR1 SGHTA, CDR2 FQGNSA. CDR3 amino acids: CASRKSGETQYF. The DNA of the CDR3 is TGTGCCAGCCGCAAGTCGGGTGAGACCCAGTACTTC. Using reference TRBV7-2 and TRBJ2-5 for the parts outside the CDR3, the full variable domain is GAGVSQSPSNKVTEKGKDVELRCDPISGHTALYWYRQSLGQGLEFLIYFQGNSAPDKSGLPSDRFSAERTGGSVSTLTIQRTQQEDSAVYLCASRKSGETQYFGPGTRLLVL.

This clone came up once. This sequence joins TRBV5-1 and TRBJ1-3, with D tentatively TRBD1 (6 bases). Germline V gene data show CDR1 as SGHRS and CDR2 as YFSETQ. V dropped 2 bases and J dropped 4 bases, with 10 bases sitting between them. The CDR3 has 14 residues. In DNA form, the CDR3 reads TGCGCCAGCAGCTTTGGGGGGCAAGGAAACACCATATATTTT. It is translated as CASSFGGQGNTIYF.

Only one count was recorded for this clone. The gene calls are TRBV5-1 and TRBJ2-1; possible D gene TRBD2, 6 bases. Germline V gives CDR1 SGHRS, CDR2 YFSETQ. Deletions cut 0 bases from V and 7 bases from J, with 14 bases between. The length of the CDR3 is 15 residues. Here the CDR3 reads CASSLVSSVGNEQFF. CDR3 DNA: TGCGCCAGCAGCTTGGTGTCTAGCGTAGGGAATGAGCAGTTCTTC.

This clone came up once. The chain recombines TRBV2 with TRBJ1-2; 7 positions agree with TRBD1. The germline V gene has CDR1 SNHLY and CDR2 FYNNEI. The V segment lost 6 bases and the J segment 5 bases; nucleotides outside the gene matches: 9. The CDR3 is 14 amino acids. CDR3 loop: CASSQPQGGYGYTF. CDR3 coding DNA: TGTGCCAGCAGCCAACCCCAGGGGGGTTATGGCTACACCTTC.

The chain couples TRBV6-1 to TRBJ1-1, with TRBD1 matching 7 bases. From germline, CDR1 is MNHNS and CDR2 SASEGT. CDR3 length: 20 amino acids. The trim removed 0 bases at V and 4 bases at J, leaving 20 bases unmatched. The CDR3 DNA follows: TGTGCCAGCAGTGAAGCGCTCGGAGGAAAGACAGGGAGGGTTTCCACTGAAGCTTTCTTT. Protein: CASSEALGGKTGRVSTEAFF.

The rearrangement links TRBV30 to TRBJ1-2, with 8 bases identical to TRBD1. V dropped 5 bases and J dropped 7; count of bases not matched to a gene: 9. The CDR3 has 13 amino acids. Per germline, CDR1 GTSNPN and CDR2 SVGIG (reference sequence). CDR3 sequence reads: CAWGFQGAFGYTF. The CDR3 region has the DNA TGTGCCTGGGGATTCCAGGGGGCATTTGGCTACACCTTC.

The chain has TRBV11-2 and TRBJ2-7, with D tentatively TRBD1 (6 bases). Trimming removed 5 bases from V and 3 bases from J, with 11 bases in between. This CDR3 comprises 13 residues. Per the germline V gene, CDR1 is SGHAT and CDR2 is FQNNGV. The CDR3 coding sequence is TGTGCCAGCAGCACGGACAGCGACTACGAGCAGTACTTC. Translating it yields CASSTDSDYEQYF.

This clone was observed a single time. CDR3 region: CASSFPMGGELFF. The CDR3 DNA follows: TGTGCCAGCAGTTTCCCAATGGGCGGGGAGCTGTTTTTT. The rearrangement uses TRBV27 and TRBJ2-2; D is unresolved. The germline gives CDR1 MNHEY, CDR2 SMNVEV (reference sequence). This CDR3 has 13 amino acids. The V and J ends lost 3 bases and 7 bases respectively, with 9 bases between them.

The chain links TRBV10-3 to TRBJ2-5, with TRBD2 matching over 9 bases. This CDR3 comprises 18 residues. With 0 bases clipped from V and 5 bases from J, the junction kept 13 bases outside the gene matches. The germline V gene has CDR1 ENHRY and CDR2 SYGVKD. For the CDR3, the DNA is TGTGCCATCAGTGAGTCAAGCCTAGCGGGGATGTCAGGGGAGACCCAGTACTTC. Protein product: CAISESSLAGMSGETQYF.

The rearrangement joins TRBV5-1 to TRBJ1-1; 9 bases fit TRBD1. Germline values: CDR1 SGHRS, CDR2 YFSETQ. The CDR3 sequence is 15 residues long. J lost 4 bases, V lost 7 bases, and 11 bases had no gene match. CDR3 nucleotide sequence: TGCGCCAGCGTTGCCCCCGGGACAGGGCCCACTGAAGCTTTCTTT. Translating it yields CASVAPGTGPTEAFF. Filled out from reference TRBV5-1 and TRBJ1-1, the complete variable domain reads KAGVTQTPRYLIKTRGQQVTLSCSPISGHRSVSWYQQTPGQGLQFLFEYFSETQRNKGNFPGRFSGRQFSNSRSEMNVSTLELGDSALYLCASVAPGTGPTEAFFGQGTRLTVV.